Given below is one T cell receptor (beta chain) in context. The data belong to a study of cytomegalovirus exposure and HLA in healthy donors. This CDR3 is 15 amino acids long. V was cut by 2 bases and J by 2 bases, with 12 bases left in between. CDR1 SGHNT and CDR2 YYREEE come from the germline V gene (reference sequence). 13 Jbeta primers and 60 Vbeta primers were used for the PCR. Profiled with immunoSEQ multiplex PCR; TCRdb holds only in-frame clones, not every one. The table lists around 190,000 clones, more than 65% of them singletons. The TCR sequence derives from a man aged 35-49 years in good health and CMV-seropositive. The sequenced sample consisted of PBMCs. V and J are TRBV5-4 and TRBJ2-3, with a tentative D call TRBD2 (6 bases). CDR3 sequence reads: CASSFSGPLTDTQYF. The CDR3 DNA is TGTGCCAGCAGCTTTAGCGGCCCCCTCACAGATACGCAGTATTTT.